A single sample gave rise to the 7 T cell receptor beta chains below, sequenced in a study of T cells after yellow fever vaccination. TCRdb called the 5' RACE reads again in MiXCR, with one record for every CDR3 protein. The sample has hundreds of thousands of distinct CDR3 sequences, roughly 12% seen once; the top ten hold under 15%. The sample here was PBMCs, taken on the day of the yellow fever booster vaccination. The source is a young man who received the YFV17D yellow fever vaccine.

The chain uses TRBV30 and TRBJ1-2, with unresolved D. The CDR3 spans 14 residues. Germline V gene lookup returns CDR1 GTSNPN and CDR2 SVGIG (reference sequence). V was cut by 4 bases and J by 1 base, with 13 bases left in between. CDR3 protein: CAWTIATLNYGYTF. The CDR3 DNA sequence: TGTGCCTGGACAATAGCAACTCTTAACTATGGCTACACCTTC.

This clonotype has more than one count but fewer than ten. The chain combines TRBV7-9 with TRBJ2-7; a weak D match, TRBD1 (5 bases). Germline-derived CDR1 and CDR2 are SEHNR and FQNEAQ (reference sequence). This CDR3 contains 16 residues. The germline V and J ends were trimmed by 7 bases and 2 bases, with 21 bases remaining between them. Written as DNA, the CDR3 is TGTGCCAGCACCTCCCCCCCCTCACAGGCCCCCTACGAGCAGTACTTC. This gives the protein CASTSPPSQAPYEQYF. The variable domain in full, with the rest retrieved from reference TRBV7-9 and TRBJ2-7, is DTGVSQNPRHKITKRGQNVTFRCDPISEHNRLYWYRQTLGQGPEFLTYFQNEAQLEKSRLLSDRFSAERPKGSFSTLEIQRTEQGDSAMYLCASTSPPSQAPYEQYFGPGTRLTVT.

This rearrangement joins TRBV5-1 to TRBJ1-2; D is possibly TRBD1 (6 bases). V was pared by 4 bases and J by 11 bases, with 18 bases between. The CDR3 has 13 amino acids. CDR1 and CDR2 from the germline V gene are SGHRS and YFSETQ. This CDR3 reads CASSDRTSMGYTF. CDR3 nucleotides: TGCGCCAGCAGCGACAGGACGTCCATGGGTTACACCTTC.

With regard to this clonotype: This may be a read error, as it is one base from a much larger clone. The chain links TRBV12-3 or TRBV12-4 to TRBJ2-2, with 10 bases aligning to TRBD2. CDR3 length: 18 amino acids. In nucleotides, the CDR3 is TGTACCAGCAGTTTCCAAAGCGGGGGGGCTGCGATTACCGGGGAGCTGTTTTTT. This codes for CTSSFQSGGAAITGELFF.

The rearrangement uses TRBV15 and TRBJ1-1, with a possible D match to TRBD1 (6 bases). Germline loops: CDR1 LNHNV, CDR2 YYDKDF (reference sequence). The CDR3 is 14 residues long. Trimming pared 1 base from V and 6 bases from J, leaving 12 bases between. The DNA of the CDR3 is TGTGCCACCAGCAGAGGGGGGGCAGTCCCTGAAGCTTTCTTT. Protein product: CATSRGGAVPEAFF.

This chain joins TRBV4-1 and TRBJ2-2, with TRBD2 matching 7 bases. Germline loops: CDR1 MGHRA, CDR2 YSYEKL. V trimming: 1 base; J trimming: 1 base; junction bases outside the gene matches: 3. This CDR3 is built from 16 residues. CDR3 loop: CASSQGLARNTGELFF. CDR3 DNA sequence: TGCGCCAGCAGCCAAGGACTAGCTCGGAACACCGGGGAGCTGTTTTTT.

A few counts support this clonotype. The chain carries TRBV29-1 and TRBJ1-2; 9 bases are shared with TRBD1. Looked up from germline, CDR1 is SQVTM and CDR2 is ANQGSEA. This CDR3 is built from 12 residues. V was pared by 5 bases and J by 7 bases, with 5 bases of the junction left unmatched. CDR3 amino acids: CSVTQGASGYTF. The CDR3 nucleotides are TGCAGCGTTACACAGGGGGCGAGTGGCTACACCTTC.